This T cell receptor beta chain was captured in a study of T cells in localized non-small cell lung cancer. Study outcomes and limitations: Since sequencing was restricted to only one region of the tumor, intratumor heterogeneity remains a possibility. Elevated blood T cell density was associated with longer overall survival. Adjacent lung was found to contain a median approximately 60 of the top 100 tumor clones. Clonality of T cells reached its maximum in uninvolved adjacent lung, surpassing tumor.

A note on this clone: Its specificity is not known.

Clones were read by immunoSEQ multiplex PCR, and TCRdb kept only the in-frame ones, dropping some. The sample contains some 40,000 clones, 85% to 95% of which appear only once. CDR1 and CDR2 from the germline V gene are SGHNT and YYREEE (reference sequence). CDR3 size: 12 residues. V was cut by 3 bases and J by 5 bases, with 7 bases left in between. This receptor was taken from a female donor aged 60 or older with stage I lung adenocarcinoma. V gene TRBV5-4 combines with J gene TRBJ2-3; tentative D call: TRBD1 (5 bases). This specimen was peripheral blood, taken before any cancer treatment. The CDR3 region has the DNA TGTGCCAGCAGCTGGCAGGGAGATACGCAGTATTTT. This gives the protein CASSWQGDTQYF.